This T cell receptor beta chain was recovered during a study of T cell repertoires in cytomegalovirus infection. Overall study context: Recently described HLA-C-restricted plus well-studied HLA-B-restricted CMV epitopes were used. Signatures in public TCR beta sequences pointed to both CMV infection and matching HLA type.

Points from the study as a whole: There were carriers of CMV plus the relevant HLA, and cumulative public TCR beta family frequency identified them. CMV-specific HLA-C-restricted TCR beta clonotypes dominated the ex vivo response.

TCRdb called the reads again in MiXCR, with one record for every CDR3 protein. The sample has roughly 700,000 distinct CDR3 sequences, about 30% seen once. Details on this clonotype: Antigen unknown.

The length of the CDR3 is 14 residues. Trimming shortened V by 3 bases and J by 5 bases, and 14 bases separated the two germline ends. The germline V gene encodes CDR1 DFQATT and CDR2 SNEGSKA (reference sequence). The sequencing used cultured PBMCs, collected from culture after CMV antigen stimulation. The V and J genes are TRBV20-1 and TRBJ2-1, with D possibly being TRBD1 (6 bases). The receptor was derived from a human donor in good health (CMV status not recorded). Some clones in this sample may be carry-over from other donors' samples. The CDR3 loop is CSASIGAGDNEQFF. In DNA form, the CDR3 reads TGCAGTGCTAGTATCGGGGCAGGGGACAATGAGCAGTTCTTC.